This T cell receptor beta chain was documented in a study of high-grade serous ovarian cancer treatment subgroups. Profiling relied on immunoSEQ multiplex PCR, and the TCRdb table lists in-frame clones only, not all of them. The table includes around 9,500 clones, 88% detected once. CDR1 and CDR2 (germline): LNHNV, YYDKDF (reference sequence). CDR3 length: 22 residues. J was trimmed by 4 bases and V by 0 bases; bases with no gene match: 21. The tumor samples were collected prior to definitive surgery or chemotherapy. The V and J genes are TRBV15 and TRBJ2-5; 12 nucleotides line up with TRBD1. This clonotype originated in a human donor with high-grade serous ovarian cancer. Specimen: tumor tissue. The CDR3 reads CATSRDVGGTGGAGLPGETQYF. The CDR3 DNA reads TGTGCCACCAGCAGAGATGTTGGAGGGACAGGGGGCGCGGGTCTCCCAGGAGAGACCCAGTACTTC.